This is a list of T cell receptor beta chains from one sample in a study of regulatory T cells in long-lasting Graves disease. TCRdb independently ran MiXCR on the multiplex PCR reads; one entry per CDR3 protein. The sample lists about 440,000 distinct CDR3 sequences; more than 13% were seen once. This sample also appeared in a second study, on T cells in Graves' hyperthyroidism and ophthalmopathy.

The source material was peripheral blood mononuclear cells (PBMCs), sampled at new diagnosis, from a patient treated with antithyroid drugs. These receptor sequences come from a woman aged 25 to 39 with Graves disease. Each CDR3 is given with its conserved first and last residue. The D gene is left open where the match is weak. Rows give clone size only sometimes, using once, few, many, or a class for an expanded clone.

j_call v_call clone_size d_call cdr3_nt cdr3_aa
TRBJ2-7 TRBV14 - - TGTGCCAGCAGCCAAATCCTACTCCGGGACGGCTACGAGCAGTACTTC CASSQILLRDGYEQYF
TRBJ2-2 TRBV24-1 few TRBD2 TGTGCCATCGGTCAGCGGGGCGCTTTCACCGGGGAGCTGTTTTTT CAIGQRGAFTGELFF
TRBJ2-1 TRBV7-6 few - TGTGCCAGCAGCTCCCAGGGATACAATGAGCAGTTCTTC CASSSQGYNEQFF
TRBJ2-5 TRBV7-2 many - TGTGCCAGCAGCTTACATCCGACCCCCCAAGAGACCCAGTACTTC CASSLHPTPQETQYF
TRBJ2-1 TRBV2 many TRBD1 TGTGCCAGCAGCTCAACAGGGGGCGCGGGATACAATGAGCAGTTCTTC CASSSTGGAGYNEQFF
TRBJ2-2 TRBV4-1 - TRBD2 TGCGCCAGCAGCCAAGAACTAGCGGGAATGAACACCGGGGAGCTGTTTTTT CASSQELAGMNTGELFF
TRBJ2-1 TRBV6-1 - TRBD2 TGTGCCAGCAGTGAATCGGCTAGCGGGATTGGCGAGCAGTTCTTC CASSESASGIGEQFF
TRBJ2-1 TRBV7-9 - TRBD2 TGTGCCAGCAGGTGGACTAGCGGGAGCGGTAATGAGCAGTTCTTC CASRWTSGSGNEQFF
TRBJ1-3 TRBV10-3 few - TGTGCCATCAGTTCGGCCGGGACACGTATCTCTGGAAACACCATATATTTT CAISSAGTRISGNTIYF
TRBJ2-7 TRBV20-1 - TRBD2 TGCAGTGCTAGGGTTTCTGTAGGGACTAGCGGGGCCACGCCCTACGAGCAGTACTTC CSARVSVGTSGATPYEQYF
TRBJ2-5 TRBV7-8 many TRBD2 TGTGCCAGCAGCTTCCCCAGACTAGCGACAGAGACCCAGTACTTC CASSFPRLATETQYF
TRBJ2-1 TRBV12-3/TRBV12-4 many TRBD2 TGTGCCAGCAGCTACGTAGCGGGAGTTGGGAATGAGCAGTTCTTC CASSYVAGVGNEQFF
TRBJ1-2 TRBV2 once - TGTGCCAGCAGTTGGGGGCAGGGCTCTAACTATGGCTACACCTTC CASSWGQGSNYGYTF
TRBJ2-7 TRBV9 few TRBD2 TGTGCCAGCAGCGTAGGACTAGCGGGAAGCCCCTACGAGCAGTACTTC CASSVGLAGSPYEQYF
TRBJ2-1 TRBV7-2 many TRBD2 TGTGCCAGCAGCTTAGACGGGACTAGCGGGAGGTGGCAGACCGAGCAGTTCTTC CASSLDGTSGRWQTEQFF
TRBJ1-1 TRBV7-6 - - TGTGCCAGCAGCTTAGCCGAAGCGACGAACACTGAAGCTTTCTTT CASSLAEATNTEAFF
TRBJ1-2 TRBV3-1 many - TGTGCCAGCAGCCAAGGGACGACAGGAGCTAACTATGGCTACACCTTC CASSQGTTGANYGYTF
TRBJ2-7 TRBV19 once TRBD1 TGTGCCAGCCTGGGACAGGGGGGCGAGCAGTACTTC CASLGQGGEQYF
TRBJ2-2 TRBV7-2 many TRBD2 TGTGCCAGCAGCTTAGTTCGGGGGGAGGTTGAGCTGTTTTTT CASSLVRGEVELFF
TRBJ2-7 TRBV6-1 once TRBD1 TGTGCCAGCAGGGGACAGGGGGCCTTCGGCGAGCAGTACTTC CASRGQGAFGEQYF
TRBJ2-7 TRBV4-1 many TRBD1 TGCGCCAGCAGCCAACAAACCGGGACAGGTTACTACGAGCAGTACTTC CASSQQTGTGYYEQYF
TRBJ2-1 TRBV10-3 - - TGTGCCTGTAGCGGACAGGTGGACAATGAGCAGTTCTTC CACSGQVDNEQFF
TRBJ1-4 TRBV11-2 few TRBD1 TGTGCCAGCAGCTTAGCGGGGACAGTTAATGAAAAACTGTTTTTT CASSLAGTVNEKLFF
TRBJ2-7 TRBV3-1 many - TGTGCCAGCAGCCGAACCTCGGATATCTACGAGCAGTACTTC CASSRTSDIYEQYF
TRBJ2-7 TRBV19 - - TGTGCCAGTAGCGGACATCAAGGTTCCTACGAGCAGTACTTC CASSGHQGSYEQYF
TRBJ1-1 TRBV11-1 many - TGTGCCAGCACCCCCCTCCTCTGGGCAGGGAGCACTGAAGCTTTCTTT CASTPLLWAGSTEAFF